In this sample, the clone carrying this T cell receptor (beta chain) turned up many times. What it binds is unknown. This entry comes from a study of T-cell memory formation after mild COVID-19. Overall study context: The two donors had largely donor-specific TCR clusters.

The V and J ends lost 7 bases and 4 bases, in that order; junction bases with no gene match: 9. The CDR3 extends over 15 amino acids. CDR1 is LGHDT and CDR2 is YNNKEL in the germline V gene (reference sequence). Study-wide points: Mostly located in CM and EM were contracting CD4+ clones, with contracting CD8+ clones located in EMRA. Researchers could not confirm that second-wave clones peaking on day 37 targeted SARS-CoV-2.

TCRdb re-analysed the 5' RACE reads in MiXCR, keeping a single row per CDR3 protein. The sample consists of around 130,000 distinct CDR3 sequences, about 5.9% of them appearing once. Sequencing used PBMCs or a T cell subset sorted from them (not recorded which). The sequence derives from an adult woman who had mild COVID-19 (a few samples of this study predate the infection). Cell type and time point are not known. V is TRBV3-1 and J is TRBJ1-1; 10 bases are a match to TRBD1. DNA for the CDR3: TGTGCCAGCACCTTGACAGGGGGCGCCCCCACTGAAGCTTTCTTT. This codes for CASTLTGGAPTEAFF.